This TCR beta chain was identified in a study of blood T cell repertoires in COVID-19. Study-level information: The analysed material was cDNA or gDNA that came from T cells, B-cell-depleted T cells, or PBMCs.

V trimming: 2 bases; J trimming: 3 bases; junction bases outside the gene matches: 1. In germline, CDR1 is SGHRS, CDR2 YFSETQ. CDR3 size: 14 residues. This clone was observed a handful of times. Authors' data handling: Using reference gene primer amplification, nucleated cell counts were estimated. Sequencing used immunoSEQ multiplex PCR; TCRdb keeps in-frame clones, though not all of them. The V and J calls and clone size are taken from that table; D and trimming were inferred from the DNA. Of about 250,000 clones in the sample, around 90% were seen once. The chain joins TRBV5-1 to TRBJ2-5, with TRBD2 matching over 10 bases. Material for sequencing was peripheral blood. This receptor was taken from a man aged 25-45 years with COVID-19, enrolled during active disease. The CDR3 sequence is CASSFTSGKETQYF. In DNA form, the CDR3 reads TGCGCCAGCAGCTTTACTAGCGGGAAAGAGACCCAGTACTTC.